The next 12 T cell receptor beta chains were all read from a single sample in a study of blood T cell repertoires in COVID-19 (dated by TCRdb to 2018 to 2021). Libraries were built with the immunoSEQ multiplex PCR assay. The source is immuneACCESS, and TCRdb retained only in-frame sequences with V and J called. Part of the clones is not carried over; for the studies checked, unresolved V genes explain less than half of this, and the remainder is unexplained. The sample data list over 250,000 clones, and roughly 90% of these were observed just once. 1.1% of the sample goes to the ten largest clones. What was sequenced was PBMCs or T cells enriched from blood (not recorded which). The receptors stem from a woman aged 25-40 years who had recovered from COVID-19.

The CDR3, as DNA: TGTGCCAGCAGCTTTGAGGAGTATGGCTACACCTTC. Its protein is CASSFEEYGYTF. The chain is built from TRBV7-2 and TRBJ1-2; D not certain. Germline CDR1 SGHTA, CDR2 FQGNSA. The V end lost 3 bases, the J end lost 5 bases, and 7 bases lay between the germline ends. This CDR3 region has 12 residues.

This clone was observed a few times. The V call is TRBV9, the J call TRBJ1-3; TRBD1 is a possible D gene (6 bases). From germline, CDR1 is SGDLS and CDR2 YYNGEE. The V gene lost 0 bases and the J gene lost 4 bases, with 8 bases spanning the gap. The CDR3 extends over 14 amino acids. CDR3 sequence: CASSVGDIGNTIYF. For the CDR3, the DNA is TGTGCCAGCAGCGTAGGGGACATCGGAAACACCATATATTTT.

The chain employs TRBV12-3 or TRBV12-4 and TRBJ1-1; D is unresolved. The CDR3 is 13 residues long. Trimming cost V 1 base and J 1 base, with 4 bases left between them. The CDR3 nucleotides are TGTGCCAGCAGTTTAGGACAGAACACTGAAGCTTTCTTT. Amino acids: CASSLGQNTEAFF.

The chain combines TRBV28 with TRBJ2-7, with D perhaps TRBD2 (5 bases). With 6 bases removed from V and 0 bases from J, the gap between germline ends came to 12 bases. The length of the CDR3 is 14 residues. Germline V gene data show CDR1 as MDHEN and CDR2 as SYDVKM. CDR3 sequence reads: CASSPGGGSYEQYF. The CDR3 DNA follows: TGTGCCAGCAGCCCTGGAGGTGGCTCCTACGAGCAGTACTTC.

The CDR3 is CASSVASVDTQYF. In nucleotides, the CDR3 is TGTGCCAGCAGCGTAGCTTCGGTAGATACGCAGTATTTT. The V and J genes are TRBV9 and TRBJ2-3; no firm D call. CDR1 and CDR2 from the germline V gene are SGDLS and YYNGEE. Trimming shortened V by 0 bases and J by 5 bases, and 7 bases separated the two germline ends. The CDR3 has 13 residues.

The gene calls are TRBV6-5 and TRBJ2-5; possible D gene TRBD1, 6 bases. The CDR3 is made up of 15 amino acids. Trimming cost V 7 bases and J 1 base, with 16 bases left between them. The germline CDR1 and CDR2 sequences are MNHEY and SVGAGI. CDR3 bases: TGTGCCAGCACCGAACTTGGGACACTCCAAGAGACCCAGTACTTC. Amino acid sequence: CASTELGTLQETQYF.

This chain connects TRBV20-1 to TRBJ1-1; unclear D gene. The germline V and J ends were trimmed by 2 bases and 3 bases, with 4 bases remaining between them. Per the germline V gene, CDR1 is DFQATT and CDR2 is SNEGSKA (reference sequence). CDR3 length: 11 residues. The CDR3 DNA reads TGCAGTGCTAGACCCTACACTGAAGCTTTCTTT. Translation: CSARPYTEAFF.

The sample holds a few counts of this clone. The chain couples TRBV27 to TRBJ1-1; D not resolved. The CDR3 sequence is 15 residues long. Looked up from germline, CDR1 is MNHEY and CDR2 is SMNVEV (reference sequence). The germline V and J ends were trimmed by 6 bases and 5 bases, with 19 bases remaining between them. The CDR3 protein is CASSPPGGFRTEAFF. The CDR3 nucleotides read TGTGCCAGCAGCCCTCCTGGAGGGTTCCGTACTGAAGCTTTCTTT.

This sequence joins TRBV19 and TRBJ1-1; D gene ambiguous. CDR3 length: 14 amino acids. Germline loops: CDR1 LNHDA, CDR2 SQIVND (reference sequence). Trimming pared 5 bases from V and 8 bases from J, leaving 18 bases between. DNA for the CDR3: TGTGCCAGTAGTCCTGACATCCAGTTAGGCGAAGCTTTCTTT. Amino acids: CASSPDIQLGEAFF.

Concerning this clone: The sample has other DNA sequences that encode this CDR3 too. The chain links TRBV28 to TRBJ1-6, with TRBD1 as a possible D gene (6 bases). The V gene lost 4 bases and the J gene lost 4 bases, with 8 bases spanning the gap. The CDR3 has 14 amino acids. CDR1 is MDHEN, CDR2 SYDVKM, per germline. This chain's CDR3 is CASSSGQYNSPLHF. As DNA, the CDR3 is TGTGCCAGCAGTTCAGGACAGTATAATTCACCCCTCCACTTT. Supplemented by reference TRBV28 and TRBJ1-6, the full variable domain reads DVKVTQSSRYLVKRTGEKVFLECVQDMDHENMFWYRQDPGLGLRLIYFSYDVKMKEKGDIPEGYSVSREKKERFSLILESASTNQTSMYLCASSSGQYNSPLHFGNGTRLTVT.

Here the CDR3 reads CASSLAKTSGSYNEQFF. Written as DNA, the CDR3 is TGTGCCAGCAGCTTGGCCAAGACTAGCGGATCGTACAATGAGCAGTTCTTC. This sequence joins TRBV5-6 and TRBJ2-1; 9 nucleotides line up with TRBD2. The CDR3 loop spans 17 amino acids. Germline lookup yields CDR1 SGHDT and CDR2 YYEEEE. The J segment lost 4 bases and the V segment lost 0 bases, leaving 8 bases of the junction unmatched.

The chain links TRBV9 to TRBJ1-2; 7 bases fit TRBD1. CDR3 length: 15 residues. Germline V lookup: CDR1 SGDLS, CDR2 YYNGEE. V shed 4 bases and J 5 bases; nucleotides not matched to a gene: 11. This CDR3 is CASSSTGQESYGYTF. In nucleotides, the CDR3 is TGTGCCAGCAGCTCAACCGGACAGGAATCTTATGGCTACACCTTC.